This T cell receptor beta chain derives from a study of T and B cells in COVID-19 patients. Study-wide background: Critical illness requiring mechanical ventilation or extracorporeal membrane oxygenation affected three fifths of the roughly 20 active-infection patients. In the active-infection cohort, about 90% of the 20 patients had comorbidities linked to unfavorable COVID-19 outcome.

From blood, about 230-500 ng of genomic DNA served as TRB template. Whole-study results and caveats: Exclusive to the recovered cohort were a few thousand TCR clusters, about 29 of them with low generation probability.

This clonotype rates as medium-sized (0.01 to 0.1%). No antigen is known for it. BIOMED2 TRB-A/B primer pools were used in multiplex TRB PCR. TCRdb itself ran the multiplex PCR reads through MiXCR, one entry per CDR3 protein. The table includes over a thousand distinct CDR3 sequences, 21% detected once. The CDR3 runs to 13 residues. Germline V gene sequence: CDR1 KGHDR, CDR2 SFDVKD. Trimming removed 6 bases at V and 5 bases at J, with 9 bases between. Specimen: blood. The receptor was isolated from a human donor with active COVID-19. The chain combines TRBV24-1 with TRBJ2-2; D remains ambiguous. For the CDR3, the DNA is TGTGCCACCAGTAATGAGAGGACCGGGGAGCTGTTTTTT. Translation gives CATSNERTGELFF.